The present T cell receptor beta chain was sequenced within a study of graft-versus-host responses after intestinal transplantation. As concerns this clone: The antigen remains undetermined.

Sequencing used immunoSEQ multiplex PCR; TCRdb keeps in-frame clones, though not all of them. The data contain around 26,000 clones, 94% of them seen just once; the ten biggest clones take up roughly 0.5%. Whole-study findings and limits: Present in recipient marrow, GvH clones included some that appeared first in ileum or blood. The study associated peak circulating GvH clone levels with early post-transplant HvG declines.

The V end lost 7 bases, the J end lost 6 bases, and 18 bases lay between the germline ends. The CDR3 covers 15 residues. Per the germline V gene, CDR1 is MRHNA and CDR2 is SNTAGT. The sequenced sample was PBMCs, obtained 156 days after intestinal transplant. The chain is built from TRBV6-4 and TRBJ1-4; D is uncertain. The TCR comes from a human patient who received an intestinal transplant, so some T cells may come from the graft donor. The CDR3 loop is CASNRAFPVHEKLFF. The CDR3 DNA sequence: TGTGCCAGCAATAGGGCATTTCCTGTCCATGAAAAACTGTTTTTT.